The clone carrying this T cell receptor beta chain was counted a few times. The data belong to a study of identical twins. Losses at the gene ends were 4 bases for V and 4 bases for J; bases not matched to a gene: 3. This CDR3 has 13 residues. CDR1 MNHNS and CDR2 SASEGT come from the germline V gene. One entry per CDR3 protein, called by TCRdb with MiXCR from the 5' RACE reads. Seen here are fewer than 350,000 distinct CDR3 sequences, more than 6.5% observed once, and the top ten hold less than 2.5%. These same data were also listed under a study on yellow fever vaccine responses in identical twins.

Sequencing was performed on memory (CD45RO+) T cells sorted from blood. This receptor was obtained from a woman between 18 and 30 years old in good health. V gene TRBV6-1 combines with J gene TRBJ1-2; 7 bases agree with TRBD1. The CDR3, as DNA: TGTGCCAGCAGTGGAAACAGGGGCTATGGCTACACCTTC. Translating it yields CASSGNRGYGYTF.